These T cell receptor beta chains were read from a single sample in a study of PD-1 blockade in classical Hodgkin lymphoma. Clones were read by immunoSEQ multiplex PCR, and TCRdb kept only the in-frame ones, dropping some. The sample consists of around 90,000 clones, around 80% of them appearing once. This specimen was peripheral blood mononuclear cells (PBMCs), taken before the fourth cycle of nivolumab. The receptor set was obtained from a human donor with classical Hodgkin lymphoma. CDR3s include the opening cysteine and the closing phenylalanine or tryptophan. The D gene is left open where the match is weak. Part of the rows lack a size; the others show once, few, many or a class for expanded clones.

D gene	V gene	clone size	J gene	CDR3 DNA	CDR3 protein
TRBD1	TRBV9	-	TRBJ2-7	TGTGCCAGCAGCGAGGGACAGCAGACCTACGAGCAGTACTTC	CASSEGQQTYEQYF
TRBD2	TRBV7-2	-	TRBJ2-1	TGTGCCAGCAGCTACCAACTAGCGGGGGGAAATGAGCAGTTCTTC	CASSYQLAGGNEQFF
TRBD2	TRBV27	-	TRBJ2-5	TGTGCCAGCAGTTTAGGACTAGCGGTGTACCAAGAGACCCAGTACTTC	CASSLGLAVYQETQYF
-	TRBV18	once	TRBJ1-1	TGTGCCAGCTCACCCCAAGGTCAAATGAACACTGAAGCTTTCTTT	CASSPQGQMNTEAFF
TRBD1	TRBV4-3	-	TRBJ2-6	TGCGCCAGCAGCCAAGACCCAGGGGGTGTATCTGGGGCCAACGTCCTGACTTTC	CASSQDPGGVSGANVLTF
-	TRBV7-9	-	TRBJ2-5	TGTGCCAGCAGCCGCGGGACAAACCAAGAGACCCAGTACTTC	CASSRGTNQETQYF
TRBD1	TRBV5-1	few	TRBJ1-1	TGCGCCAGCGGGGGACAGTCGAACACTGAAGCTTTCTTT	CASGGQSNTEAFF
TRBD2	TRBV27	-	TRBJ2-7	TGTGCCAGCAGTTTATCCCGACTAGCGGGCAGTGAGCAGTACTTC	CASSLSRLAGSEQYF
-	TRBV2	-	TRBJ1-1	TGTGCCAGCAGTCCCCAGGGCCTAGGGAACACTGAAGCTTTCTTT	CASSPQGLGNTEAFF
TRBD1	TRBV9	-	TRBJ1-2	TGTGCCAGCAGCGTAGGACAGGGCGGAGGCTACACCTTC	CASSVGQGGGYTF
-	TRBV7-6	-	TRBJ2-7	TGTGCCAGCAGCTTGACCCCGGACAGCAGGCCCTACGAGCAGTACTTC	CASSLTPDSRPYEQYF
-	TRBV7-2	-	TRBJ1-2	TGTGCCAGCAGCTTATCGGACAGCTTTTATGGCTACACCTTC	CASSLSDSFYGYTF
-	TRBV5-6	few	TRBJ2-3	TGTGCCAGCAGCTCATACAGGGAAAGCACAGATACGCAGTATTTT	CASSSYRESTDTQYF
-	TRBV5-5	-	TRBJ2-7	TGTGCCAGCAGCGCGTACCTTTCCTACGAGCAGTACTTC	CASSAYLSYEQYF
TRBD2	TRBV5-1	-	TRBJ2-7	TGCGCCAGCAGACCCTCACTAGCGGGAAAAGTCTACGAGCAGTACTTC	CASRPSLAGKVYEQYF
-	TRBV18	-	TRBJ1-1	TGTGCCAGCTCACCGGCGGGGGGCTACACTGAAGCTTTCTTT	CASSPAGGYTEAFF
-	TRBV6-5	-	TRBJ1-1	TGTGCCAGCCTCGTCAGGGGAAACACTGAAGCTTTCTTT	CASLVRGNTEAFF
-	TRBV7-6	few	TRBJ2-1	TGTGCCAGCAGCTTAGCAGAGGGCAATGAGCAGTTCTTC	CASSLAEGNEQFF
TRBD2	TRBV28	-	TRBJ2-1	TGTGCCAGCAGTTTAATGGGACTAGCGGGCCACGTCTCCTACAATGAGCAGTTCTTC	CASSLMGLAGHVSYNEQFF
TRBD1	TRBV5-6	-	TRBJ2-7	TGTGCCAGCAGCTCGGCCGGGACAGGGACTTGGGAGCAGTACTTC	CASSSAGTGTWEQYF
-	TRBV21-1	once	TRBJ2-7	TGTGCCAGCAGCAAAGCGGGGGGTAGGCAGAGGCTTTCCTACGAGCAGTACTTC	CASSKAGGRQRLSYEQYF
-	TRBV19	-	TRBJ2-3	TGTGCCAGTAGTTTCCAAGATACGCAGTATTTT	CASSFQDTQYF